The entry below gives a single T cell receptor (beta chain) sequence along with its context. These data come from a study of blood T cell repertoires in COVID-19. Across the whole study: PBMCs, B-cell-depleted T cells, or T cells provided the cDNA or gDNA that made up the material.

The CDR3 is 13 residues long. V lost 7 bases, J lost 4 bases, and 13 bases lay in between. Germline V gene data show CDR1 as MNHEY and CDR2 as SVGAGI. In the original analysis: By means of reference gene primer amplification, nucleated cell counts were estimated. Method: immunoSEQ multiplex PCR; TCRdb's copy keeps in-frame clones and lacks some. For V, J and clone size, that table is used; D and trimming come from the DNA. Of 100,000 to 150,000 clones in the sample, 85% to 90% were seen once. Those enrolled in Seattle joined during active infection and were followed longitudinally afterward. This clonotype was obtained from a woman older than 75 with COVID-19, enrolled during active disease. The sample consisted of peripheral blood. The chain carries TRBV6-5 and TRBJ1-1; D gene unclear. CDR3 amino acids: CASTLVAGTEAFF. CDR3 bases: TGTGCCAGCACCCTGGTCGCGGGCACTGAAGCTTTCTTT.